The subject of this entry is one T cell receptor beta chain. Trimming removed 3 bases at V and 1 base at J, with 7 bases between. The CDR3 is made up of 14 amino acids. CDR1 is KGHSH, CDR2 LQKENI, per germline. The assay was immunoSEQ multiplex PCR, and TCRdb's table has in-frame clones only and misses some. The sample contains approximately 310,000 clones, approximately 88% of which appear only once. The entry originates in a study of blood T cell repertoires in COVID-19. The sequencing sample was made of PBMCs or T cells enriched from blood (not recorded which). The TCR comes from a man between 60 and 70 years old who had recovered from COVID-19. This chain joins TRBV18 and TRBJ2-1; D is unresolved. Here the CDR3 reads CASSPALSYNEQFF. The CDR3 region has the DNA TGTGCCAGCTCACCCGCACTTTCCTACAATGAGCAGTTCTTC.